The sequence of this T cell receptor (beta chain) was determined in a study of Ad26.COV2.S vaccination and SARS-CoV-2 variants. General study findings and limits: An underestimation of total T cell responses may have resulted from the TCR breadth and depth analyses.

Treatment in this sample: roughly 20 received Ad26.COV2.S at low or high dose, single or two shots; several received placebo; per-sample allocation not given. On day 63 after the first injection, vaccine and placebo recipients gave samples. Profiled with immunoSEQ multiplex PCR; TCRdb holds only in-frame clones, not every one. This sample has about 400,000 clones; approximately 89% occur once, and the top ten carry around 1.8%. In the case of this clone: The target antigen is unknown.

The CDR3 runs to 13 residues. V gave up 9 bases and J gave up 5 bases, with 16 bases separating them. CDR1 is MDHEN and CDR2 is SYDVKM in the germline V gene. The chain links TRBV28 to TRBJ1-1; no clear D gene. Specimen: peripheral blood, collected in a trial of Ad26.COV2.S vaccine versus placebo. The TCR originated in a person aged 18-65 years who received the Ad26.COV2.S COVID-19 vaccine or a placebo. The chain's CDR3 is CASLRPGGTEAFF. The DNA of the CDR3 is TGTGCCAGTCTCCGCCCGGGTGGGACTGAAGCTTTCTTT.